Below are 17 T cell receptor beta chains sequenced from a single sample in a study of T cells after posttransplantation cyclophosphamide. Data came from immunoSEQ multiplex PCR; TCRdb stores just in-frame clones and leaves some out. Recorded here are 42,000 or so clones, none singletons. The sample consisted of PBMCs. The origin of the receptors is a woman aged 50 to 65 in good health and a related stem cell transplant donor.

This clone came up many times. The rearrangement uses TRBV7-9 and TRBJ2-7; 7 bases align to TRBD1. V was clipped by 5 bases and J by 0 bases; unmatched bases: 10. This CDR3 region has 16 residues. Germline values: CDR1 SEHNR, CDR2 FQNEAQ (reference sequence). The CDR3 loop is CASSVQRGQLSYEQYF. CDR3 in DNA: TGTGCCAGCAGCGTGCAGAGGGGACAGCTCTCCTACGAGCAGTACTTC. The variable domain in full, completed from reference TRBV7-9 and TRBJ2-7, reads DTGVSQNPRHKITKRGQNVTFRCDPISEHNRLYWYRQTLGQGPEFLTYFQNEAQLEKSRLLSDRFSAERPKGSFSTLEIQRTEQGDSAMYLCASSVQRGQLSYEQYFGPGTRLTVT.

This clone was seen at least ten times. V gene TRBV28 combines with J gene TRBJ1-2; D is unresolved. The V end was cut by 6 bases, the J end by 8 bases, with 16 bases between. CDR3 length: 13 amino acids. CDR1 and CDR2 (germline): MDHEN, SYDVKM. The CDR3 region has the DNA TGTGCCAGCAGGCGCCTCGCGAGCGCGGGCTACACCTTC. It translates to CASRRLASAGYTF.

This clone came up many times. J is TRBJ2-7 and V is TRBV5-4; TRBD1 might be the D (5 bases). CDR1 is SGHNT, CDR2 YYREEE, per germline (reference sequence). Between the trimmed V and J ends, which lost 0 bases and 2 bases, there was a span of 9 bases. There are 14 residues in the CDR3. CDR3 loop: CASSLGRATYEQYF. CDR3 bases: TGTGCCAGCAGCTTGGGCAGGGCTACCTACGAGCAGTACTTC.

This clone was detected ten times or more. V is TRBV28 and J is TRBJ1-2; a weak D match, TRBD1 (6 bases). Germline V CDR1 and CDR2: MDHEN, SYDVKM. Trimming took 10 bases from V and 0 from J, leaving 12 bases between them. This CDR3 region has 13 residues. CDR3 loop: CATIRTANYGYTF. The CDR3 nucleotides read TGTGCCACCATCCGGACAGCTAACTATGGCTACACCTTC.

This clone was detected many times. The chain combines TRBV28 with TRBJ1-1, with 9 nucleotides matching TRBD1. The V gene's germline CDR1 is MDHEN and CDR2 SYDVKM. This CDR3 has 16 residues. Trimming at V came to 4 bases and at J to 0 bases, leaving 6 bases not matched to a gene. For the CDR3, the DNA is TGTGCCAGCAGTTCTCTACAGGGGGCCCTGAACACTGAAGCTTTCTTT. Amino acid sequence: CASSSLQGALNTEAFF. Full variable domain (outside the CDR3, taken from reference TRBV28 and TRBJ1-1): DVKVTQSSRYLVKRTGEKVFLECVQDMDHENMFWYRQDPGLGLRLIYFSYDVKMKEKGDIPEGYSVSREKKERFSLILESASTNQTSMYLCASSSLQGALNTEAFFGQGTRLTVV.

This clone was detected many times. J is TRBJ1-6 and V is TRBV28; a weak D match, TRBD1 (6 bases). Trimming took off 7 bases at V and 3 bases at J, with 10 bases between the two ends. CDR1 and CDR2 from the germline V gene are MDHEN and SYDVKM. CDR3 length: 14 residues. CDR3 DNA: TGTGCCAGCAATACAGGGTTCTATAATTCACCCCTCCACTTT. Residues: CASNTGFYNSPLHF.

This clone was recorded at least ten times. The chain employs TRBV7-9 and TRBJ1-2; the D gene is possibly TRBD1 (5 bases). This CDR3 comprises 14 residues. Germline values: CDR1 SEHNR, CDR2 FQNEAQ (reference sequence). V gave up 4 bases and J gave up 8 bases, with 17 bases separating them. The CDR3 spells CASSSPLGREGYTF. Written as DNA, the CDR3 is TGTGCCAGCAGCTCCCCGTTGGGGCGAGAAGGCTACACCTTC.

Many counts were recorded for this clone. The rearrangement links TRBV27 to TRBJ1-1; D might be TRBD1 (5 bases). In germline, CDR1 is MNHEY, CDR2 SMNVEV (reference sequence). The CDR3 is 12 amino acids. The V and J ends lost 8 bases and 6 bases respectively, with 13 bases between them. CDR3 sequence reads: CASYGGGAEAFF. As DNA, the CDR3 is TGTGCCAGCTACGGGGGAGGCGCTGAAGCTTTCTTT.

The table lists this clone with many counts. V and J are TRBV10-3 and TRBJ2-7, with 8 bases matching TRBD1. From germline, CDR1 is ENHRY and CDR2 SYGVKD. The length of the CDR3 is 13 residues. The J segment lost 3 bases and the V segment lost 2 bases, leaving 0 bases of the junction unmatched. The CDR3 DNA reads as TGTGCCATCAGTGAGACAGGGGGCTACGAGCAGTACTTC. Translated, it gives CAISETGGYEQYF.

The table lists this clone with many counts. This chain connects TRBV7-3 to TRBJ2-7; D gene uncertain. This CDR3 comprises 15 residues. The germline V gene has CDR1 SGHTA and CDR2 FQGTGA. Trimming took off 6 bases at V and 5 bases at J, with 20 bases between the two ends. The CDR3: CASSRYGGVVDEQYF. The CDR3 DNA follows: TGTGCCAGCAGTAGGTACGGCGGAGTGGTGGACGAGCAGTACTTC.

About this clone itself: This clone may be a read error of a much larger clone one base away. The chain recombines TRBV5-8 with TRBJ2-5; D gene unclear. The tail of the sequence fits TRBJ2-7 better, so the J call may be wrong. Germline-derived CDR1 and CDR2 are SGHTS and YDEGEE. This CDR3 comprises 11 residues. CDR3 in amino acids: CASSPSYEQYF. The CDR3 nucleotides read TGTGCCAGCAGCCCTTCCTACGAGCAGTACTTC.

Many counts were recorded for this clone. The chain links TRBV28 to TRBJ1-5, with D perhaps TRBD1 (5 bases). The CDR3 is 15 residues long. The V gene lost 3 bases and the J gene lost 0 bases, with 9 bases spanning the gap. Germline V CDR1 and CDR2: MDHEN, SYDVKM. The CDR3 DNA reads TGTGCCAGCAGTTTCTTGACAGTTAGCAATCAGCCCCAGCATTTT. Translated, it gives CASSFLTVSNQPQHF. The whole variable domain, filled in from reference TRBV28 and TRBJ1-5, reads DVKVTQSSRYLVKRTGEKVFLECVQDMDHENMFWYRQDPGLGLRLIYFSYDVKMKEKGDIPEGYSVSREKKERFSLILESASTNQTSMYLCASSFLTVSNQPQHFGDGTRLSIL.

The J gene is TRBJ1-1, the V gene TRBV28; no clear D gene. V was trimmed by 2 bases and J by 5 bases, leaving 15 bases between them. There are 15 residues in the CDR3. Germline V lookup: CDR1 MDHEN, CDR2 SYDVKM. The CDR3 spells CASSLISSAGTEAFF. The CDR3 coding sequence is TGTGCCAGCAGTTTAATCAGTTCCGCGGGTACTGAAGCTTTCTTT.

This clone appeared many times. The CDR3 DNA sequence: TGTGCCAGTATCTCATCAGGGGGGCGCATCTATGGCTACACCTTC. Translating it yields CASISSGGRIYGYTF. The V call is TRBV19, the J call TRBJ1-2; 7 bases are a match to TRBD1. V lost 7 bases to trimming and J lost 4 bases; unmatched junction nucleotides: 12. The CDR3 has 15 residues. Germline CDR1 is LNHDA and CDR2 is SQIVND (reference sequence). Drawing the rest from reference TRBV19 and TRBJ1-2, the complete variable domain is DGGITQSPKYLFRKEGQNVTLSCEQNLNHDAMYWYRQDPGQGLRLIYYSQIVNDFQKGDIAEGYSVSREKKESFPLTVTSAQKNPTAFYLCASISSGGRIYGYTFGSGTRLTVV.

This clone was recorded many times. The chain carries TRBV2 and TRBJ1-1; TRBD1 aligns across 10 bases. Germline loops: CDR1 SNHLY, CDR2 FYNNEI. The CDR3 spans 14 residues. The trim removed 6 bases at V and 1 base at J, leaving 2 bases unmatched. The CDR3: CASRGQGTNTEAFF. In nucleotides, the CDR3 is TGTGCCAGCAGGGGACAGGGGACGAACACTGAAGCTTTCTTT.

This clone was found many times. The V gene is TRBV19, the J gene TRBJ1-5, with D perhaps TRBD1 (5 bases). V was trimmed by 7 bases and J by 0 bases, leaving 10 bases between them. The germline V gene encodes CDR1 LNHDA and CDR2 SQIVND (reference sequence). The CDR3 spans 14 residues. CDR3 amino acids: CASMGLISNQPQHF. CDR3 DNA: TGTGCCAGTATGGGGCTCATTAGCAATCAGCCCCAGCATTTT.

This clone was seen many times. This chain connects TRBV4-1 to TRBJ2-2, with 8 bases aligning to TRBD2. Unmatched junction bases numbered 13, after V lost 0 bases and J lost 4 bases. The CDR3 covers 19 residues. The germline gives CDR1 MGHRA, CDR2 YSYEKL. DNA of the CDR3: TGCGCCAGCAGCCAAGATGCCAGCGGGGGCTACTTGGGCACCGGGGAGCTGTTTTTT. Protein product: CASSQDASGGYLGTGELFF.